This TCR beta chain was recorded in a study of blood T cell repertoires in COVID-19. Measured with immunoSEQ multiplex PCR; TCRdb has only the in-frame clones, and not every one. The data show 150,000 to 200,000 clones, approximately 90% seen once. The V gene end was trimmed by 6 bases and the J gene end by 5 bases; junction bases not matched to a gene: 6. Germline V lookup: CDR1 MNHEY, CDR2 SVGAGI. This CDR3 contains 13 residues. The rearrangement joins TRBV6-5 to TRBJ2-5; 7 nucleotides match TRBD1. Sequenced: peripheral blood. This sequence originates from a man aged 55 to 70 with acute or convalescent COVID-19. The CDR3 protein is CASRTPGGETQYF. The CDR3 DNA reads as TGTGCCAGCAGGACCCCAGGGGGTGAGACCCAGTACTTC.